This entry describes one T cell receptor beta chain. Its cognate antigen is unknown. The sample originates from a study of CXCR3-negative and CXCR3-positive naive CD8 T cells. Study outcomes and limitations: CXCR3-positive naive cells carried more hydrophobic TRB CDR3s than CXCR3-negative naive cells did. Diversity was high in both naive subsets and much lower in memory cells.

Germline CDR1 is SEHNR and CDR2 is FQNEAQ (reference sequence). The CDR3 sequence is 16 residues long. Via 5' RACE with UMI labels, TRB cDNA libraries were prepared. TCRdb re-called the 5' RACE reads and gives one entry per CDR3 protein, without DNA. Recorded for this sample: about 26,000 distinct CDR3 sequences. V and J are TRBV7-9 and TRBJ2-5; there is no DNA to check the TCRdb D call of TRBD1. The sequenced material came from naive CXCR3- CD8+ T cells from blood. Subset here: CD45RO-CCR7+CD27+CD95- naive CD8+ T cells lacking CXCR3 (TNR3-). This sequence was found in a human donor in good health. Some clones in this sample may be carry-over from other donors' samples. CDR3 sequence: CASSSPDRDLGETQYF.